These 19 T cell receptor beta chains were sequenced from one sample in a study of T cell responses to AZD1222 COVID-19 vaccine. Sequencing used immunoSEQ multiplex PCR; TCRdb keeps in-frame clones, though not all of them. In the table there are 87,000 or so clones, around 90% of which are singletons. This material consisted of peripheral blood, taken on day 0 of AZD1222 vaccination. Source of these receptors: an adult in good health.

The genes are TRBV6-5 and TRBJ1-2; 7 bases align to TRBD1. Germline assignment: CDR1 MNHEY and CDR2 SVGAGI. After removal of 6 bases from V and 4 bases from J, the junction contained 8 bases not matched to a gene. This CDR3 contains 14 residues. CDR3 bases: TGTGCCAGCAGGGAGCGACAGGGTCTCTATGGCTACACCTTC. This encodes CASRERQGLYGYTF.

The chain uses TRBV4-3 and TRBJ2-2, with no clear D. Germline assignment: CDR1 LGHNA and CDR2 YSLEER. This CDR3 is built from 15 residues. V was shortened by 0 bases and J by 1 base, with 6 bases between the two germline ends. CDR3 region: CASSQEPQNTGELFF. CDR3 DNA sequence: TGCGCCAGCAGCCAAGAACCCCAGAACACCGGGGAGCTGTTTTTT.

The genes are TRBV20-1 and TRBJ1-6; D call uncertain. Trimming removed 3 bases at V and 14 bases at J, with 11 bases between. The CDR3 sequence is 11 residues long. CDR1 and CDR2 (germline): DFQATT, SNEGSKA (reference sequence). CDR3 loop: CSASGYKTLHF. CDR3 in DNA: TGCAGTGCTAGTGGTTATAAAACCCTCCACTTT.

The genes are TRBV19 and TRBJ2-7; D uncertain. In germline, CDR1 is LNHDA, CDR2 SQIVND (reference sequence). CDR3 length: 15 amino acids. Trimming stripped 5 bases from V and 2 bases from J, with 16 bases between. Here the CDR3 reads CASSPSRAPAYEQYF. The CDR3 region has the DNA TGTGCCAGTAGTCCTTCCCGGGCCCCTGCCTACGAGCAGTACTTC. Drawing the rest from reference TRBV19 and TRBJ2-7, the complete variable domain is DGGITQSPKYLFRKEGQNVTLSCEQNLNHDAMYWYRQDPGQGLRLIYYSQIVNDFQKGDIAEGYSVSREKKESFPLTVTSAQKNPTAFYLCASSPSRAPAYEQYFGPGTRLTVT.

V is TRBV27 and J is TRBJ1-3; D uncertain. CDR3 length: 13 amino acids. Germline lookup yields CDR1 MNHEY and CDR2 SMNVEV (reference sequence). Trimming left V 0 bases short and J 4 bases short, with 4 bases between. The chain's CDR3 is CASSLSLGNTIYF. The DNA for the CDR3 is TGTGCCAGCAGTTTATCGTTAGGAAACACCATATATTTT.

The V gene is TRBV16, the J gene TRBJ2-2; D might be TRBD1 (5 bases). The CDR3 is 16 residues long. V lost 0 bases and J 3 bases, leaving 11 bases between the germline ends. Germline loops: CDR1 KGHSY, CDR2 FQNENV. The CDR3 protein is CASSQSSRVDTGELFF. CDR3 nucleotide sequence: TGTGCCAGCAGCCAATCGTCCAGGGTCGACACCGGGGAGCTGTTTTTT.

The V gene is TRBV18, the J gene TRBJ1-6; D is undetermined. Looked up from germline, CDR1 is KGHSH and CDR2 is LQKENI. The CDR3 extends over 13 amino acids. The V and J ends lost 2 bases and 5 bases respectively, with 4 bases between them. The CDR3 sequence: CASSPANNSPLHF. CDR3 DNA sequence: TGTGCCAGCTCACCAGCGAATAATTCACCCCTCCACTTT. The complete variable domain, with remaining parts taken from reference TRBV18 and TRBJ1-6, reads NAGVMQNPRHLVRRRGQEARLRCSPMKGHSHVYWYRQLPEEGLKFMVYLQKENIIDESGMPKERFSAEFPKEGPSILRIQQVVRGDSAAYFCASSPANNSPLHFGNGTRLTVT.

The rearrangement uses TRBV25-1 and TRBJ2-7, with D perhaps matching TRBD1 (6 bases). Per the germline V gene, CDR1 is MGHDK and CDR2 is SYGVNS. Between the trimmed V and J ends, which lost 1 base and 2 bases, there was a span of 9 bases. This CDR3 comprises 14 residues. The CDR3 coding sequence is TGTGCCAGCAGTGAATCGACAGGCCCCTACGAGCAGTACTTC. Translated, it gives CASSESTGPYEQYF.

DNA of the CDR3: TGCAGCGCTCCGGGACAGGGGGCGCGGACAGATACGCAGTATTTT. Amino acid sequence: CSAPGQGARTDTQYF. The chain combines TRBV29-1 with TRBJ2-3; 12 nucleotides match TRBD1. CDR1 is SQVTM and CDR2 is ANQGSEA in the germline V gene. The V gene end was trimmed by 7 bases and the J gene end by 3 bases; junction bases not matched to a gene: 8. The CDR3 runs to 15 residues.

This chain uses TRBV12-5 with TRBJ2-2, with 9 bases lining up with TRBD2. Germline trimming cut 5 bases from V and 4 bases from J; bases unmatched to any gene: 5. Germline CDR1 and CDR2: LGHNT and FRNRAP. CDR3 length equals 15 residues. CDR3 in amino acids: CASGGLAGTTGELFF. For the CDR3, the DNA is TGTGCTAGTGGTGGGCTAGCGGGGACCACCGGGGAGCTGTTTTTT.

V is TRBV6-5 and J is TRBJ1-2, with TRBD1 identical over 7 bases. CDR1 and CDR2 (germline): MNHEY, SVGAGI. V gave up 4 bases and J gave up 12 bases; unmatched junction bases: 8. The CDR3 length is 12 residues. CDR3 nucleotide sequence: TGTGCCAGCAGTTCCTCCGGGACAGCAGACACCTTC. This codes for CASSSSGTADTF.

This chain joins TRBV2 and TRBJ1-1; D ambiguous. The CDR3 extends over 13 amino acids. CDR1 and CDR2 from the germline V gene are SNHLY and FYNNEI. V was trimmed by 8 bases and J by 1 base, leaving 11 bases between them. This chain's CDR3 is CASSALPNTEAFF. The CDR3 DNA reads TGTGCCAGCTCTGCCCTACCGAACACTGAAGCTTTCTTT.

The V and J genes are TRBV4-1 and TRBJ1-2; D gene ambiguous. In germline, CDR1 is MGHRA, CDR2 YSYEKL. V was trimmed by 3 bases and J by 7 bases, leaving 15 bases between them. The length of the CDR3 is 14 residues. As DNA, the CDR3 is TGCGCCAGCAGCCAGAGTTACCAGACCACTGGCTACACCTTC. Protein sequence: CASSQSYQTTGYTF.

The CDR3 DNA sequence: TGCGCCAGCAGCCGCCAATGGAGCAGGGAAAGTCCTGAAGCTTTCTTT. This codes for CASSRQWSRESPEAFF. The chain employs TRBV4-1 and TRBJ1-1, with a weak D call TRBD1 (5 bases). From germline, CDR1 is MGHRA and CDR2 YSYEKL. V was pared by 4 bases and J by 6 bases, with 21 bases between. This CDR3 region has 16 residues.

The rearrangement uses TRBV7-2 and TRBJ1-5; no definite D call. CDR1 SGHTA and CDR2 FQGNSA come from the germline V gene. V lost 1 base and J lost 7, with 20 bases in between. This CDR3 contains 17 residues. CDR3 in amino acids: CASSLEPAGADLQPQHF. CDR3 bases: TGTGCCAGCAGCTTAGAACCAGCGGGAGCGGATCTACAGCCCCAGCATTTT.

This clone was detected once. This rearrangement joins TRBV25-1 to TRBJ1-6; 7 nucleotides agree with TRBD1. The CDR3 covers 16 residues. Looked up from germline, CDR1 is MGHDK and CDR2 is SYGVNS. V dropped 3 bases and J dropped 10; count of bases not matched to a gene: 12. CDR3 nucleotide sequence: TGTGCCAGCAGTGACCAAAGACAGGGTGTCTGGTCACCCCTCCACTTT. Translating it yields CASSDQRQGVWSPLHF.

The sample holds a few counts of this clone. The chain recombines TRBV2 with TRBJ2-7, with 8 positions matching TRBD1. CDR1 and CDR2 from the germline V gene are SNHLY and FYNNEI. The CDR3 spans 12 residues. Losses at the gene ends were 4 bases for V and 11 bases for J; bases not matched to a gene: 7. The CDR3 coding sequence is TGTGCCAGCAGTGCTCAGGGGGCGTCGGAGTACTTC. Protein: CASSAQGASEYF. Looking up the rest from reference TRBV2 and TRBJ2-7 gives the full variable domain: EPEVTQTPSHQVTQMGQEVILRCVPISNHLYFYWYRQILGQKVEFLVSFYNNEISEKSEIFDDQFSVERPDGSNFTLKIRSTKLEDSAMYFCASSAQGASEYFGPGTRLTVT.

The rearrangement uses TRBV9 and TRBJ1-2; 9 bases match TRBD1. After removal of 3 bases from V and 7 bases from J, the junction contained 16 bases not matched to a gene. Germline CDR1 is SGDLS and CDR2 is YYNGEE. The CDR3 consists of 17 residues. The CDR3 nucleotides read TGTGCCAGCAGCGGGGGGACAGGGAAAGGGTACTCCCCTGGCTACACCTTC. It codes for CASSGGTGKGYSPGYTF.

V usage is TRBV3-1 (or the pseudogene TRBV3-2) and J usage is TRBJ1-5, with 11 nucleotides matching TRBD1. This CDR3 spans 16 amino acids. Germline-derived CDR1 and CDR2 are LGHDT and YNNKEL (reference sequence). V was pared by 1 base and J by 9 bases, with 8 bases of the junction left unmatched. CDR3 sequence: CASSQAGTGGFLPQHF. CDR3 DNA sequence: TGTGCCAGCAGCCAAGCGGGGACAGGGGGTTTTCTGCCCCAGCATTTT.